This T cell receptor (beta chain) was captured by sequencing in a study of cytomegalovirus exposure and HLA in healthy donors (dated by TCRdb to the late 2010s). The study in broad terms: In an earlier analysis of around 540 of the donors, less than 350 Gb of sequence data and 120 million or so unique TCR beta sequences from approximately 180 million T cells were reported. Roughly 300 gigabases of sequencing data and some 85 million unique TCR sequences were included in an early release covering several hundred HLA-typed donors. Of the roughly 400 genotyped donors, roughly 85% fell in the genetic ancestry cluster associated with self-reported Caucasian donors. The study aimed to test whether cataloging public T cell receptors could reveal signatures of past pathogen exposure. The study used immunosequencing to profile the T cell repertoires of under 700 subjects and linked those repertoires to cytomegalovirus serostatus. In addition to the first cohort of hundreds of subjects, a separate validation cohort of approximately 110 different subjects was used. High-throughput TCR immunosequencing, statistical association of individual TCRs with disease status, and machine learning were combined to predict cytomegalovirus infection status. A later analysis re-analyzed previously published TCR beta repertoires from 500 to 700 donors and added high-resolution HLA genotyping to study TCR occurrence patterns. Rather than drawing on any new phenotypic data, the later analysis identified candidate immune exposures from TCR beta sequences and the way those sequences occurred across donors. An earlier analysis of 500 to 750 of the donors applied high-throughput TCR beta sequencing to assess whether each TCR beta V gene segment acted as functional or pseudogenic. Donor age, sex, ethnicity and CMV serostatus were compiled alongside the repertoire data. Genome-wide SNP genotypes for about three fifths of the roughly 670 donors were used in a later genetic analysis, which treated that subset as a discovery cohort. All discovery cohort repertoires had been generated on a single sequencing platform. Both class I and class II loci were covered by HLA typing, at four-digit resolution. The number of donors typed differed by locus, with about 629-630 for A, B, C, DRB1 and DQB1, about 500 for DQA1, 600 to 610 for DPA1, and around 460 for DPB1. About 5 DR-DQ haplotypes were handled as single units for association and clustering, since linkage in the cohort was strong. On average, roughly 200,000 unique TCR beta nucleotide sequences were sequenced per donor among 398 genotyped donors of the cohort, with about 17% of those sequences being non-productive.

Library preparation used the immunoSEQ multiplex PCR assay. For the multiplex PCR, a mixture combining 60 forward primers for TCR Vbeta segments and 13 reverse primers for TCR Jbeta segments was used. The CDR3 region of rearranged TCR beta genes was amplified from genomic DNA by a multiplex PCR assay. The Illumina HiSeq System was used to sequence the amplified TCR beta libraries as 87-base-pair reads. The original pipeline was this. Across the 670 or so repertoires, a later analysis counted 80 million or so unique TCR beta chains, approximately 12 million of which were shared by at least two donors. A nearest-neighbor algorithm error-corrected the raw reads and collapsed the reads into unique sequences, merging closely related sequences to remove PCR and sequencing errors. V, D and J gene segments were assigned by aligning CDR3 sequences to IMGT reference sequences. Each retained sequence needed at least a six-nucleotide match to both a V gene segment and a J gene segment. Rearrangements were called productive when the CDR3 lacked stop codons and stayed in frame with V and J; all others were non-productive. Following IMGT convention, CDR3 was defined as the stretch from the second conserved V-encoded cysteine up to the conserved J-encoded phenylalanine. The earlier analysis of 500 to 650 of the donors excluded any sequence lacking an unambiguous match to a single V gene segment. In an earlier analysis of several hundred of the donors, a V segment was called functional when productive rearrangements were above 56.7%, and segregating when the standard deviation between donors exceeded 5%. A statistical classification framework was developed to diagnose cytomegalovirus status using the catalog of TCR beta chain sequences. In a later analysis, V and J genes were assigned by comparing TCR nucleotide sequences against IMGT/GENE-DB human TR gene sequences. In a later analysis, CDR3 sequences and most-parsimonious VDJ recombination scenarios were assigned using the TCRdist pipeline. In a later analysis, each TCR beta chain was defined by its CDR3 amino acid sequence together with its V-gene family, and reads without a unique V-gene family were excluded. A later analysis removed several hundred highly shared, low-generation-probability nucleotide sequences to deal with suspected cross-contamination and a sequencing artifact. In a later analysis, a clonal expansion index was calculated for each public chain from normalized within-repertoire ranks of inferred template counts. In a later analysis, generation probabilities were computed with a VDJ recombination model fitted to out-of-frame rearrangements, and the resulting probabilities were checked against IGoR. Hypergeometric tests were used in a later analysis to score TCR-TCR, TCR-HLA and TCR-CMV co-occurrence, with a repertoire-size bias correction applied to the TCR pairs. A later analysis estimated false discovery rates by permuting HLA or CMV assignments 20 times. A later analysis grouped co-occurring TCRs with DBSCAN, adding TCRdist sequence similarity when clustering within HLA-allele-positive subsets. For co-occurrence clustering, repertoires with fewer than 30,000 or more than 120,000 public chains were excluded, along with roughly 5 repertoires with anomalous nucleotide sharing. The table comes from immuneACCESS by way of TCRdb, which keeps in-frame sequences with V and J called. Part of the clones is missing from these tables; in studies checked, under half for an unresolved V gene and the rest for unknown reasons. V and J calls and clone size follow that table, whereas D and trimming were derived from the DNA. The sample profile shows about 60,000 clones; about 89% of them were found once. 1.4% of the sample comes from the top ten.

The cohort comprised several hundred healthy bone marrow donors. At the time of sampling, every cohort member was nominally healthy, though immune exposures that went unrecorded were likely present. The donor was CMV seronegative and was included in the group of 352 seronegative cohort members. Every donor gave a peripheral blood sample, and the peripheral blood mononuclear cells from that sample were used for TCR beta sequencing. Genomic DNA was extracted from the blood cell samples with the Qiagen DNeasy Blood Extraction Kit. General study outcomes and caveats: A later genetic analysis associated a missense DCLRE1C variant with V-gene and J-gene trimming of TCR beta chains, and an independent cohort replicated the association. In a later analysis, TCR association rates were found to vary across HLA loci, with the most associated TCRs seen for DRB1 alleles and the fewest for HLA-C alleles. The only immune exposure information available for the cohort was CMV serostatus. In an earlier analysis of 500 to 650 of the donors, most TCR beta V segments appeared in productive rearrangements about 90% or about 30% of the time, broadly matching IMGT annotations. The authors suggested that the approach could potentially be extended to other disease states and immunological phenotypes. Correlated functional status among segregating V segments might reflect linkage disequilibrium, but an unknown experimental factor could not be ruled out. Compared with equally common non-associated chains, HLA-associated TCR beta chains in a later analysis were more clonally expanded and had lower generation probabilities. Specific HLA alleles were associated with roughly 16,000 TCR beta sequences at a false discovery rate of 0.05 in a later analysis. Most CMV-associated TCR beta chains appeared to be HLA-restricted in a later analysis, and the HLA associations seemed to be driven largely by CMV exposure. Because counts were too low, seventeen rarely observed V segments, including chromosome 9 orphons, were left out of the earlier analysis of 587 of the donors. When HLA alleles, especially DR and DQ, strongly co-occurred, attributing TCR associations to individual alleles was difficult. Sequencing depth was assumed to be roughly uniform across donors in the presence/absence analyses, though that assumption may not hold. In a later analysis, several top co-occurrence clusters were reported to appear linked to parvovirus B19, influenza, CMV and Epstein-Barr virus. Compared with the approximately 700-donor mean, donors in an Asian-associated ancestry cluster had fewer N-insertions in productive TCRs, according to a later genetic analysis. Cytomegalovirus status was reported to be diagnosed by the classifier with high specificity and sensitivity in both the original and validation cohorts. Only TCR beta chains were sequenced in this cohort, and the absence of alpha or paired-chain data limited detectable features. Most TCR sequences were observed very rarely across donors, whereas some public TCRs were present in many individuals. A further reported finding was that TCR beta sequences accurately predicted the HLA-A and HLA-B alleles for most subjects in the first cohort. The study gave a list of 150 to 200 TCR beta chains associated with cytomegalovirus. A cluster of highly shared sequence variants was judged likely to represent a technical artifact of the sequencing pipeline. Three of the identified cytomegalovirus-associated TCR beta chains were confirmed in vitro to be specific for cytomegalovirus antigens. Because HLA typing was missing for some donors at each locus, association tests included only the typed subset.

In the case of this clone: Its recognized antigen is unknown. One base away there is no much larger clone; base qualities are not given.

The sample taken for sequencing was PBMCs. The clonotype originates from a man between 18 and 29 years old in good health and CMV-seronegative.

The DNA reads as follows: TGTGCCAGCAGCGGGACTAGATACAATGAGCAGTTCTTC. This yields the protein CASSGTRYNEQFF. The receptor chain draws on TRBV2 and TRBJ2-1; 8 middle bases align to TRBD2. Clipping removes 6 bases from V and 4 bases from J, with 2 as the unmatched junction base count. From its cysteine to its phenylalanine, the CDR3 spans 13 amino acids. The entry retains the CDR3 DNA only, 39 bases that are in frame from base 1. CDR1 and CDR2 were assigned from the germline V gene as SNHLY and FYNNEI. Outside the CDR3, residues come from the reference TRBV2 and TRBJ2-1 proteins, so the full variable domain is: EPEVTQTPSHQVTQMGQEVILRCVPISNHLYFYWYRQILGQKVEFLVSFYNNEISEKSEIFDDQFSVERPDGSNFTLKIRSTKLEDSAMYFCASSGTRYNEQFFGPGTRLTVL.